The rows below give T cell receptor beta chains drawn from one sample of a study of T cell repertoires in cytomegalovirus infection. TCRdb re-called the reads with MiXCR, one entry per CDR3 protein. The table includes more than 500,000 distinct CDR3 sequences, 16% detected once. Sample: CD8+ T cells from PBMCs. The receptors originated from a human donor in good health (CMV status not recorded). Some clones in this sample may be carry-over from other donors' samples. Each CDR3 is given with its conserved first and last residue.

v_call	j_call	cdr3_aa
TRBV2	TRBJ2-7	CASTEMVGVSYEQYF
TRBV2	TRBJ2-2	CATIGTGELFF
TRBV10-3	TRBJ2-7	CAISSDSLTYEQYF
TRBV2	TRBJ2-2	CASSEMRTGGTGELFF
TRBV14	TRBJ2-1	CASSQAGLAGAQNEQFF
TRBV4-2	TRBJ1-5	CASSQDHGGQPQHF
TRBV20-1	TRBJ2-4	CSAKHQLPPTSGRILAKNIQYF
TRBV24-1	TRBJ2-1	CATSLDRYNEQFF
TRBV27	TRBJ2-1	CASSLNSGRAYNEQFF
TRBV9	TRBJ2-1	CASSPGSSGGPEQFF
TRBV18	TRBJ2-1	CASLWTSGSSYNEQFF
TRBV15	TRBJ2-2	CATSRGWGRIGELFF
TRBV3-1	TRBJ2-7	CASSRLLKSSGYEQYF
TRBV6-5	TRBJ2-5	CASSYGGRAGETQYF
TRBV29-1	TRBJ1-2	CSVEGGRYGYTF
TRBV15	TRBJ1-4	CATSPPGVGEKLFF
TRBV7-9	TRBJ2-3	CASSPSGGLDTQYF
TRBV12-3/TRBV12-4	TRBJ2-1	CASSSSSSGGSYNEQFF
TRBV7-9	TRBJ2-1	CASSLGPTYNEQFF
TRBV19	TRBJ1-1	CASSTPGGGTEAFF
TRBV6-4	TRBJ2-7	CASSYSWQGKYEQYF
TRBV28	TRBJ1-2	CASSLDEYGYTF
TRBV4-1	TRBJ2-1	CASSQDGDEQFF
TRBV27	TRBJ2-3	CASSLGTLVDTQYF
TRBV11-2	TRBJ2-1	CASSLWSYNEQFF
TRBV5-4	TRBJ2-7	CASSSVITPGEQYF
TRBV5-4	TRBJ1-1	CASRQLPGQGDTEAFF
TRBV27	TRBJ2-7	CASSGQQGSYEQYF
TRBV5-6	TRBJ2-3	CDSSPLGGSTDTQYF
TRBV7-3	TRBJ2-1	CASSPAGGGYNEQSF
TRBV4-1	TRBJ1-2	CASSQGGDSSNYGYTF
TRBV6-6	TRBJ2-1	CASSYDRSYYNEQFF
TRBV6-5	TRBJ1-2	CASSYSGGEVSYGYTF
TRBV14	TRBJ2-7	CASSQDRATYEQYF
TRBV9	TRBJ2-1	CASSSKDGYNEQFF
TRBV10-2	TRBJ2-2	CASPTGTGELFF
TRBV6-1	TRBJ2-3	CASSELSGSSTDTQYF
TRBV12-5	TRBJ1-3	CASGPPTGSGNTIYF
TRBV12-3/TRBV12-4	TRBJ1-1	CASSNGPKTEAFF
TRBV28	TRBJ2-7	CASMTKTSGLSSYEQYF
TRBV14	TRBJ1-3	CASSQTAEGTGNTIYF
TRBV9	TRBJ1-5	CASSGDGSNQPQHF
TRBV19	TRBJ2-1	CASSVTSESYNEQFF
TRBV7-3	TRBJ2-3	CASSLTGDTDTQYF
TRBV28	TRBJ2-3	CASSSYRTHDTDTQYF
TRBV7-2	TRBJ1-2	CASSLAPPAAYGYTF
TRBV7-8	TRBJ1-3	CASSSRSGNTIYF
TRBV27	TRBJ2-3	CASSNPTGGFADTQYF
TRBV30	TRBJ1-2	CACGACAPDGYTF
TRBV7-3	TRBJ1-1	CASSLLTGAEAFF